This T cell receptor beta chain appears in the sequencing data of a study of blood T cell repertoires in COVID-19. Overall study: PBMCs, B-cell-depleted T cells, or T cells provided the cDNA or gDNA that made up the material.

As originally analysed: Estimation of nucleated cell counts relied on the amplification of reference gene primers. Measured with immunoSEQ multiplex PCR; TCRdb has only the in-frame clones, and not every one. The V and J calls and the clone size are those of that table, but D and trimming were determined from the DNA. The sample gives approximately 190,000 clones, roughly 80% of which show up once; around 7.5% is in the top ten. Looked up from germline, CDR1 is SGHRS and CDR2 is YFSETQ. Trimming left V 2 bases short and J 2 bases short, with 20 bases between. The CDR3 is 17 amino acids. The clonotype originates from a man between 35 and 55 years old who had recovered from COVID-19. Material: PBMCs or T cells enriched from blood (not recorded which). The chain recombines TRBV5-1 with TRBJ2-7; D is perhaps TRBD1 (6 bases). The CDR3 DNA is TGCGCCAGCAGCTTAACGAAAACAGGGAAAAGGCCCTACGAGCAGTACTTC. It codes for CASSLTKTGKRPYEQYF.